This T cell receptor beta chain was identified during a study of blood T cell repertoires in COVID-19. The overall study: The samples span acute and convalescent COVID-19 from the United States, Italy and Spain.

This CDR3 contains 15 residues. Looked up from germline, CDR1 is MGHRA and CDR2 is YSYEKL. With 1 base removed from V and 0 bases from J, the gap between germline ends came to 9 bases. Authors' analysis steps: Amplified reference gene primers provided the basis for estimating nucleated cell counts. Only in-frame clones appear in the TCRdb table, and some are missing; sequencing was by immunoSEQ multiplex PCR. V, J and clone size are those of that table, while D and trimming were read from the DNA. The data contain roughly 79,000 clones, 87% of them singletons. V is TRBV4-1 and J is TRBJ1-2, with D hard to call. The origin of this receptor is a woman older than 75 with active or convalescent COVID-19. The specimen was peripheral blood. In nucleotides, the CDR3 is TGCGCCAGCAGCCAAGTGAGGAGAGCTAACTATGGCTACACCTTC. This translates into CASSQVRRANYGYTF.